The 25 T cell receptor beta chains in this list originate from one sample, sequenced in a study of shared clonotypes between healthy human individuals. This table comes from immunoSEQ multiplex PCR, and its TCRdb copy is limited to in-frame clones, with some not included. This table holds some 980,000 clones, around 80% found once. Sequencing was done on a sample of memory CD4+ T cells sorted from blood. Subset meaning: CD45RA-negative fraction. These receptor sequences come from a young man in good health.

This chain connects TRBV30 to TRBJ1-6; 10 bases line up with TRBD1. This CDR3 has 13 amino acids. V lost 6 bases and J lost 10; bases outside the gene matches: 6. Germline V gene sequence: CDR1 GTSNPN, CDR2 SVGIG (reference sequence). In DNA, the CDR3 is TGTGCCTGCGGGACAGGGGCGGACTCACCCCTCCACTTT. It yields the protein CACGTGADSPLHF.

The chain joins TRBV5-4 to TRBJ2-3; maybe TRBD2 (6 bases). The germline V gene has CDR1 SGHNT and CDR2 YYREEE (reference sequence). The V end was cut by 2 bases, the J end by 2 bases, with 15 bases between. The CDR3 length is 16 residues. The CDR3 DNA reads as TGTGCCAGCAGCTTCCAGGCTAGCGACCCCACAGATACGCAGTATTTT. Its protein is CASSFQASDPTDTQYF.

Remarks on this clone: The sample contains more than one DNA sequence encoding this CDR3. The rearrangement links TRBV2 to TRBJ2-5; 9 bases fit TRBD2. The length of the CDR3 is 14 residues. Germline CDR1 SNHLY, CDR2 FYNNEI. The V gene end was trimmed by 5 bases and the J gene end by 5 bases; junction bases not matched to a gene: 6. CDR3 sequence reads: CASSPGLAVETQYF. CDR3 sequence (DNA): TGTGCCAGCAGTCCGGGACTAGCAGTGGAGACCCAGTACTTC.

This clone has a handful of counts. The V and J genes are TRBV5-4 and TRBJ2-5, with TRBD2 matching over 12 bases. The trim removed 4 bases at V and 4 bases at J, leaving 5 bases unmatched. The germline CDR1 and CDR2 sequences are SGHNT and YYREEE (reference sequence). The CDR3 covers 15 residues. The CDR3 region is CASSNGLAGRETQYF. CDR3 coding DNA: TGTGCCAGCAGCAACGGACTAGCGGGAAGAGAGACCCAGTACTTC.

This sequence joins TRBV28 and TRBJ1-1; D perhaps matches TRBD1 (6 bases). The germline V gene has CDR1 MDHEN and CDR2 SYDVKM. The length of the CDR3 is 14 residues. V was trimmed by 1 base and J by 5 bases, leaving 11 bases between them. The CDR3 DNA reads as TGTGCCAGCAGTTTATCCGGGGGCAAGACTGAAGCTTTCTTT. Amino acids: CASSLSGGKTEAFF. Drawing the rest from reference TRBV28 and TRBJ1-1, the complete variable domain is DVKVTQSSRYLVKRTGEKVFLECVQDMDHENMFWYRQDPGLGLRLIYFSYDVKMKEKGDIPEGYSVSREKKERFSLILESASTNQTSMYLCASSLSGGKTEAFFGQGTRLTVV.

This chain links TRBV19 with TRBJ1-5, with a possible D match to TRBD1 (6 bases). Trimming cost V 7 bases and J 1 base, with 14 bases left between them. The CDR3 consists of 15 residues. CDR1 and CDR2 from the germline V gene are LNHDA and SQIVND (reference sequence). The CDR3: CASIRGRSSNQPQHF. The CDR3 nucleotides are TGTGCCAGTATCAGGGGCAGGTCGAGCAATCAGCCCCAGCATTTT.

The rearrangement joins TRBV9 to TRBJ2-5; D not resolved. The V and J ends lost 3 bases and 4 bases respectively, with 19 bases between them. The CDR3 loop spans 16 amino acids. Germline V gene data show CDR1 as SGDLS and CDR2 as YYNGEE. The CDR3, as DNA: TGTGCCAGCAGCGCAACCTTAGAAAGTATTGGAGAGACCCAGTACTTC. Its protein product is CASSATLESIGETQYF.

The chain carries TRBV7-8 and TRBJ2-1, with D possibly matching TRBD2 (5 bases). CDR1 is SGHVS and CDR2 is FQNEAQ in the germline V gene. Trimming took off 1 base at V and 4 bases at J, with 8 bases between the two ends. The CDR3 covers 14 residues. The CDR3 DNA sequence: TGTGCCAGCAGCTTAGAAGCGGTTTACAATGAGCAGTTCTTC. Translated, it gives CASSLEAVYNEQFF.

The CDR3, as DNA: TGTGCCACCAGCAGAGATGCCCAGCGAGGGCCAGATACGCAGTATTTT. It is translated as CATSRDAQRGPDTQYF. J is TRBJ2-3 and V is TRBV15, with a weak D call TRBD2 (5 bases). CDR3 length: 16 residues. Germline CDR1 reads LNHNV; CDR2 reads YYDKDF (reference sequence). V lost 0 bases, J lost 4 bases, and 14 bases lay in between.

This chain links TRBV11-3 with TRBJ1-5, with D possibly TRBD1 on 6 matching bases. The germline CDR1 and CDR2 sequences are SGHNT and YENEEA. The length of the CDR3 is 14 residues. V shed 4 bases and J shed 7 bases, with 14 bases lying between them. CDR3 amino acids: CASSSRQAGQPQHF. The CDR3, as DNA: TGTGCCAGCAGCTCAAGACAGGCAGGCCAGCCCCAGCATTTT.

To note about this clone: In the same sample, other DNA sequences code for this CDR3. J is TRBJ2-5 and V is TRBV30; D not certain. V lost 0 bases to trimming and J lost 5 bases, with 7 bases between them. The CDR3 sequence is 12 residues long. Germline V gives CDR1 GTSNPN, CDR2 SVGIG (reference sequence). CDR3 sequence (DNA): TGTGCCTGGAGTGTTGGCAGGGAGACCCAGTACTTC. It encodes CAWSVGRETQYF.

Of note for this clone: The sample holds other DNA sequences that translate to the same CDR3. The gene calls are TRBV7-2 and TRBJ2-7, with no clear D. Trimming took off 5 bases at V and 1 base at J, with 18 bases between the two ends. Germline CDR1 SGHTA, CDR2 FQGNSA. CDR3 length equals 16 residues. The CDR3 sequence is CASSLRSGGSSYEQYF. The CDR3 coding sequence is TGTGCCAGCAGCCTACGATCTGGCGGCAGTTCCTACGAGCAGTACTTC.

The rearrangement uses TRBV19 and TRBJ2-2; TRBD2 matches at 13 bases. The CDR3 is 14 residues long. V lost 6 bases to trimming and J lost 7 bases; unmatched junction nucleotides: 2. CDR1 and CDR2 (germline): LNHDA, SQIVND (reference sequence). CDR3 nucleotides: TGTGCCAGTAGCGGGACTAGCGGGATCGGGGAGCTGTTTTTT. Residues: CASSGTSGIGELFF.

V gene TRBV10-2 combines with J gene TRBJ1-3; unclear D gene. Per the germline V gene, CDR1 is WSHSY and CDR2 is SAAADI. Deletions cut 2 bases from V and 0 bases from J, with 8 bases between. The CDR3 has 15 amino acids. Here the CDR3 reads CASSEQSSSGNTIYF. CDR3 coding DNA: TGCGCCAGCAGTGAGCAGAGCAGCTCTGGAAACACCATATATTTT.

This chain joins TRBV6-6 and TRBJ2-3, with TRBD2 identical over 12 bases. CDR1 and CDR2 (germline): MNHNY, SVGAGI (reference sequence). The CDR3 is made up of 15 amino acids. The ends lost 6 bases at V and 6 bases at J; junction bases unmatched: 7. In nucleotides, the CDR3 is TGTGCCAGCAGACCTAGCGGGGGGGCTAAGGATACGCAGTATTTT. It specifies CASRPSGGAKDTQYF.

The table lists this clone with many counts. The chain combines TRBV6-1 with TRBJ2-5; D not resolved. The CDR3 contains 12 residues. The V and J ends lost 3 bases and 5 bases respectively, with 7 bases between them. CDR1 and CDR2 from the germline V gene are MNHNS and SASEGT. The CDR3 nucleotides are TGTGCCAGCAGTGAGTGGGCGGAGACCCAGTACTTC. It translates to CASSEWAETQYF.

This clone was seen only a few times. This rearrangement joins TRBV6-5 to TRBJ2-7, with a tentative D call TRBD1 (7 bases). Germline V gives CDR1 MNHEY, CDR2 SVGAGI. V lost 6 bases to trimming and J lost 3 bases, with 15 bases between them. This CDR3 comprises 14 residues. CDR3 nucleotide sequence: TGTGCCAGCAGGCCGGGGGCAGGGGGCTACGAGCAGTACTTC. Encoded protein: CASRPGAGGYEQYF.

For this clone: This sequence is one base from a far larger clone and is likely a read error. The chain has TRBV7-2 and TRBJ2-7; D is ambiguous. With 2 bases removed from V and 3 bases from J, the gap between germline ends came to 11 bases. CDR1 and CDR2 (germline): SGHTA, FQGNSA. CDR3 length: 14 amino acids. CDR3 bases: TGTGCCAGCAGCTTATATACCCTCGGCTACGAGCAGTACTTC. Amino acids: CASSLYTLGYEQYF.

The chain uses TRBV7-8 and TRBJ2-7; TRBD2 aligns across 13 bases. With 0 bases clipped from V and 0 bases from J, the junction kept 8 bases outside the gene matches. The CDR3 has 19 amino acids. Germline lookup yields CDR1 SGHVS and CDR2 FQNEAQ. CDR3 region: CASSLAGTSGARSSYEQYF. The CDR3 DNA follows: TGTGCCAGCAGCTTAGCCGGGACTAGCGGGGCCCGAAGCTCCTACGAGCAGTACTTC.

The chain combines TRBV6-4 with TRBJ2-1, with TRBD2 matching 7 bases. The V and J ends lost 10 bases and 4 bases, in that order; junction bases with no gene match: 10. Germline CDR1 and CDR2: MRHNA and SNTAGT. The CDR3 extends over 14 amino acids. As DNA, the CDR3 is TGTGCCACCAGCAGGGAGGGTCGATACAATGAGCAGTTCTTC. It yields the protein CATSREGRYNEQFF.

This clone has a handful of counts. The chain uses TRBV5-1 and TRBJ1-4, with TRBD1 identical over 9 bases. Germline assignment: CDR1 SGHRS and CDR2 YFSETQ. The CDR3 is 15 amino acids. V was clipped by 4 bases and J by 8 bases; unmatched bases: 9. CDR3 amino acids: CASSEQGQGLEKLFF. In DNA, the CDR3 is TGCGCCAGCAGCGAGCAGGGACAGGGTTTAGAAAAACTGTTTTTT.

The V call is TRBV7-8, the J call TRBJ2-7, with 9 bases lining up with TRBD1. Trimming took 5 bases from V and 2 from J; bases not matched to a gene: 4. The CDR3 has 14 residues. Germline CDR1 and CDR2: SGHVS and FQNEAQ. CDR3 amino acids: CASSGTGTPYEQYF. The CDR3 bases are TGTGCCAGCAGCGGGACAGGGACGCCCTACGAGCAGTACTTC.

This clone was seen more than once but under ten times. The rearrangement joins TRBV21-1 to TRBJ1-5; whether TRBD1, the table's D call, matches the DNA was not checked. TRBV21-1 is a pseudogene locus. The CDR3 loop spans 15 amino acids. The CDR3 DNA is TGTGCCAGCAGCAAAGGGCGGGACAGGGGTAAGCCCCAGCATTTT. As protein: CASSKGRDRGKPQHF.

The chain joins TRBV25-1 to TRBJ2-7, with D perhaps TRBD1 (5 bases). Germline V gives CDR1 MGHDK, CDR2 SYGVNS. The CDR3 loop spans 16 amino acids. The germline V and J ends were trimmed by 3 bases and 3 bases, with 18 bases remaining between them. The CDR3 DNA reads TGTGCCAGCAGTGATCAAGTGACAGCCACAAACTACGAGCAGTACTTC. Protein: CASSDQVTATNYEQYF.

The chain has TRBV6-5 and TRBJ1-5; 9 bases map to TRBD1. V lost 6 bases, J lost 7 bases, and 7 bases stayed unmatched. Per germline, CDR1 MNHEY and CDR2 SVGAGI. This CDR3 has 14 amino acids. As DNA, the CDR3 is TGTGCCAGCAGCCCCGACAGGGGGAGCCAGCCCCAGCATTTT. Encoded protein: CASSPDRGSQPQHF.